This T cell receptor beta chain was sequenced in a study of T cell responses to AZD1222 COVID-19 vaccine. Method: immunoSEQ multiplex PCR; TCRdb's copy keeps in-frame clones and lacks some. The sample consists of 150,000 to 200,000 clones, 88% of them appearing once. Trimming took 10 bases from V and 0 from J, leaving 13 bases between them. There are 13 residues in the CDR3. The origin of this receptor is an adult in good health. V is TRBV12-3 or TRBV12-4 and J is TRBJ2-7, with D tentatively TRBD1 or TRBD2 (5 bases each). The sample consisted of peripheral blood, taken on day 0 of AZD1222 vaccination. For the CDR3, the DNA is TGTGCCACTAGGGGACCGAGCTCCTACGAGCAGTACTTC. Amino acid sequence: CATRGPSSYEQYF.